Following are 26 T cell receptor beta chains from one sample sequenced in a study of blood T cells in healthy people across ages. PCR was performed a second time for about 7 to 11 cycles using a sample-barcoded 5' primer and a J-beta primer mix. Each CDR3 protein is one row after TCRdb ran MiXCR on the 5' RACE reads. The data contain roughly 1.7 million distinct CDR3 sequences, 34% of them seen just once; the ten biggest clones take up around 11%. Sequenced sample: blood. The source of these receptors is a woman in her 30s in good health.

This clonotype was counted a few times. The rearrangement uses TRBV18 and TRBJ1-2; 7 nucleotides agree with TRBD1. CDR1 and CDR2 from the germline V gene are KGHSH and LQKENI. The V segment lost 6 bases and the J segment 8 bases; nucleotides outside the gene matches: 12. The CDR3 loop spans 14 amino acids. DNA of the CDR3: TGTGCCAGCTCCCCTACGACAGGGCAGGACGGCTACACCTTC. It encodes CASSPTTGQDGYTF.

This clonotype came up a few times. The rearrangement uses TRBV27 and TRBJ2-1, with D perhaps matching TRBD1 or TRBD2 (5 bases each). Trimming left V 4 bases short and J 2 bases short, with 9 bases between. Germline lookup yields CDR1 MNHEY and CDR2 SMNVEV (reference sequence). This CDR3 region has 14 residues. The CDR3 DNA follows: TGTGCCAGCAGTTCCGGGGCGACCTACAATGAGCAGTTCTTC. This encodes CASSSGATYNEQFF.

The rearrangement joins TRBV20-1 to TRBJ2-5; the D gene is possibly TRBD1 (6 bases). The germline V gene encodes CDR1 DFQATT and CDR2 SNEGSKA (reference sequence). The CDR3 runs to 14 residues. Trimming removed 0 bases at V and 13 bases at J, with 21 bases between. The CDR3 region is CSARDSSRGYERYF. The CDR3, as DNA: TGCAGTGCTAGAGATTCTTCCAGGGGCTACGAGCGGTACTTC.

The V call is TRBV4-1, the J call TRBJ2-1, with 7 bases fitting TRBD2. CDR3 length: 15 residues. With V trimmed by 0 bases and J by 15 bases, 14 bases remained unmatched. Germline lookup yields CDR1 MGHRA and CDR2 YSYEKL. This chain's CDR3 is CASSQDHPLAEMPFF. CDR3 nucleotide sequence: TGCGCCAGCAGCCAAGATCATCCGCTAGCGGAAATGCCGTTCTTC.

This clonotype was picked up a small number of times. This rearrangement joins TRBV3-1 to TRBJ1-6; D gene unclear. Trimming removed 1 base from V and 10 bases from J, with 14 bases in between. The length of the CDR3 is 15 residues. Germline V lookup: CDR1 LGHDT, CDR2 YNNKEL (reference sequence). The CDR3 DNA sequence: TGTGCCAGCAGCCAAGGACTCCTGTTGGGCTCACCCCTCCACTTT. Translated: CASSQGLLLGSPLHF.

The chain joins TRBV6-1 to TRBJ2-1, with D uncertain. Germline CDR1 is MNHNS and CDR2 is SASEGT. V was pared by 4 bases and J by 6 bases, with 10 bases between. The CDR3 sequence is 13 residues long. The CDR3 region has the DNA TGTGCCAGCAGTGCAGTAGAACCCAATGAGCAGTTCTTC. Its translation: CASSAVEPNEQFF.

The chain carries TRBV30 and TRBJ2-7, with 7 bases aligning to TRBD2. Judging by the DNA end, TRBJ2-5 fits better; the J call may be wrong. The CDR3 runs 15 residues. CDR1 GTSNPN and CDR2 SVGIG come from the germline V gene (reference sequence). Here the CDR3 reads CAWSAVRGIGETQYF. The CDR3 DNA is TGTGCCTGGAGTGCCGTGCGGGGGATTGGAGAGACCCAGTACTTC.

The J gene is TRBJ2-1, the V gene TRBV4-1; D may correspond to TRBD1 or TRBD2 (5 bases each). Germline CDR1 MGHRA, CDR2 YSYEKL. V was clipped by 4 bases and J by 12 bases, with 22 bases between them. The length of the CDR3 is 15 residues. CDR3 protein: CASSPMGEPTAGQFF. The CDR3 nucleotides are TGCGCCAGCAGCCCGATGGGGGAGCCAACGGCTGGGCAGTTCTTC.

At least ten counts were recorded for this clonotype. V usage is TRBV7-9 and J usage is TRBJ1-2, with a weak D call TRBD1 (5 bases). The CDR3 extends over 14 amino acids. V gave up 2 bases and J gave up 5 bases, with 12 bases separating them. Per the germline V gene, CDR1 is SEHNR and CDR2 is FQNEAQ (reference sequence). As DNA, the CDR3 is TGTGCCAGCAGCTTAAACATGGGGGGATATGGCTACACCTTC. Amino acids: CASSLNMGGYGYTF.

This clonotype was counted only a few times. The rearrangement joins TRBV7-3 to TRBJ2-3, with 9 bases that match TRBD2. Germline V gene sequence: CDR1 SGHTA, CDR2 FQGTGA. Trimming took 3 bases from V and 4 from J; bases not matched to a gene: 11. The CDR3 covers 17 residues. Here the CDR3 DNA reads TGTGCCAGCAGCTTTGTCCCCTCGGCGGGAGGGGCAGATACGCAGTATTTT. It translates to CASSFVPSAGGADTQYF.

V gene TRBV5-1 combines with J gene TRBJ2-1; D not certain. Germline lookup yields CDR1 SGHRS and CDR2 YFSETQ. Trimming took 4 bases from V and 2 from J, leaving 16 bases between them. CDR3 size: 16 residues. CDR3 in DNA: TGCGCCAGCAGCCCCTTTTTGAGCGACCCCTACAATGAGCAGTTCTTC. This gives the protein CASSPFLSDPYNEQFF.

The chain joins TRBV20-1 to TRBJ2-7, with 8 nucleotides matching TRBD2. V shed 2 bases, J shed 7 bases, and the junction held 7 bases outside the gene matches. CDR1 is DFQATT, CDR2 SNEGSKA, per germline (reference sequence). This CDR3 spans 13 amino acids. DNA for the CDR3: TGCAGTGCTAGACCTAGCGGGCCGGCGGAGCAGTACTTC. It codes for CSARPSGPAEQYF.

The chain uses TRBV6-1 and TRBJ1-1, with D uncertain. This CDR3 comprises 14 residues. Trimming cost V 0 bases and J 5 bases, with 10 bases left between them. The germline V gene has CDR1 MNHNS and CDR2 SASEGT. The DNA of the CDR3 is TGTGCCAGCAGTGAAGCTGGGCAGAGGACTGAAGCTTTCTTT. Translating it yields CASSEAGQRTEAFF.

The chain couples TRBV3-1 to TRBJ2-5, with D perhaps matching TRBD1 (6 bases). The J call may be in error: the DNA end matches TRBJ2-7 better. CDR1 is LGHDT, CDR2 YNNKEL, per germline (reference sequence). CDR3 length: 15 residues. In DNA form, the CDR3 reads TGTGCCAGCAGCCAGCAGGGGTTGAGTTTCTACGAGCAGTACTTC. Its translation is CASSQQGLSFYEQYF.

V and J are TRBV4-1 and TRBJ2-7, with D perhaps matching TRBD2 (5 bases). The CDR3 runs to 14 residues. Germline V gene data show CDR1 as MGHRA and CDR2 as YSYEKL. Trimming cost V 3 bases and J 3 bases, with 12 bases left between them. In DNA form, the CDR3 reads TGCGCCAGCAGCCAGAGGACTCTTGACTACGAGCAGTACTTC. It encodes CASSQRTLDYEQYF.

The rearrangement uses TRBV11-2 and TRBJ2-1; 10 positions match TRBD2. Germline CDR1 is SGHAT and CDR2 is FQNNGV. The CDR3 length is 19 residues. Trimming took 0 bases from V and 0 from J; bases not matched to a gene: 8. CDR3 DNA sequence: TGTGCCAGCAGCTTAGATCTAGGACTAGCGGTCAGCTCCTACAATGAGCAGTTCTTC. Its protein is CASSLDLGLAVSSYNEQFF. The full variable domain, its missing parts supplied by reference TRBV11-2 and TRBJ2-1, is EAGVAQSPRYKIIEKRQSVAFWCNPISGHATLYWYQQILGQGPKLLIQFQNNGVVDDSQLPKDRFSAERLKGVDSTLKIQPAKLEDSAVYLCASSLDLGLAVSSYNEQFFGPGTRLTVL.

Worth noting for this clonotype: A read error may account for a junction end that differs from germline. In nucleotides, the CDR3 is TGCGCCAACAGTGAGATGCCAGGCGCTGAAGCTTTCTTT. Translated, it gives CANSEMPGAEAFF. This chain joins TRBV10-1 and TRBJ1-1; D not certain. The CDR3 has 13 residues. Germline CDR1 is WNHNN and CDR2 is SYGVQD (reference sequence).

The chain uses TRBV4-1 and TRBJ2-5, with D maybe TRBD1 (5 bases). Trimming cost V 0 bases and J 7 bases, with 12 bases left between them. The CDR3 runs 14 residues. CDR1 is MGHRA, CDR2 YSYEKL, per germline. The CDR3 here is CASSQDTQAPTQYF. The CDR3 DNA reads TGCGCCAGCAGCCAAGATACACAGGCTCCGACCCAGTACTTC.

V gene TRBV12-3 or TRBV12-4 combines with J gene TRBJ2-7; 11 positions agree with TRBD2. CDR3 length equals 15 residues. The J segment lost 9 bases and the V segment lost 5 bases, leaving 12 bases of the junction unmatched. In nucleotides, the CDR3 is TGTGCCAGCAGTACGGGACTAGCGGCCCCCCTGGTGCAGTACGTC. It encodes CASSTGLAAPLVQYV.

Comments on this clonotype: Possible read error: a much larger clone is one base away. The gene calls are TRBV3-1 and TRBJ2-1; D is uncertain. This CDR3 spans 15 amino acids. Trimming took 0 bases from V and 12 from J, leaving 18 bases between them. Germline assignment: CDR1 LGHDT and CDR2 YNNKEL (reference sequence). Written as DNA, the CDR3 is TGTGCCAGCAGCCAAGATTTTGCTAGGATCGGTGGGCAGTTCTTC. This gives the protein CASSQDFARIGGQFF.

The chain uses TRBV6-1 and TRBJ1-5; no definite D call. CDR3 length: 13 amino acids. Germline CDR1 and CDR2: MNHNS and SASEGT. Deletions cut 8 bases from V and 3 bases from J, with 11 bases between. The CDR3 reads CASADTTNQPQHF. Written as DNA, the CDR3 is TGTGCCAGCGCTGACACCACCAATCAGCCCCAGCATTTT.

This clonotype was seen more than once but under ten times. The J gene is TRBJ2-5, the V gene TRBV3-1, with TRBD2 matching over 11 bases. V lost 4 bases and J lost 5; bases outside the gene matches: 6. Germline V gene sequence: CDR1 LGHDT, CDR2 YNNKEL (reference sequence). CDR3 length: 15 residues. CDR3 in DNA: TGTGCCAGCAGCCGGATAGCGGGAGGGCCGGAGACCCAGTACTTC. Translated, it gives CASSRIAGGPETQYF.

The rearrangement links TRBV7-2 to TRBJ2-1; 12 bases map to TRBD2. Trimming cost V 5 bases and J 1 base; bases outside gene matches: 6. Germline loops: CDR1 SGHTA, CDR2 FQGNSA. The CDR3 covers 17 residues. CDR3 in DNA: TGTGCCAGCAGCCCGGCTAGCGGGAGGGGATCCTACAATGAGCAGTTCTTC. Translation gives CASSPASGRGSYNEQFF.

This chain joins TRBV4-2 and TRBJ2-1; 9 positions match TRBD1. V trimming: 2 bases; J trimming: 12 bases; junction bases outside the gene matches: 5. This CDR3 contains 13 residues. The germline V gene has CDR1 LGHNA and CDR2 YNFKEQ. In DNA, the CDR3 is TGTGCCAGCAGCCAAAGTCTGGGACAGGGGCAGTTCTTC. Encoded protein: CASSQSLGQGQFF.

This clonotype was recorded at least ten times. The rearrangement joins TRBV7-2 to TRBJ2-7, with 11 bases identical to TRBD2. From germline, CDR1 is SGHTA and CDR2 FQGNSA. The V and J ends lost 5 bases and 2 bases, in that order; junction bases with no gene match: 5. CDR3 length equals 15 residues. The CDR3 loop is CASSMTSGATYEQYF. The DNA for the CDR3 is TGTGCCAGCAGCATGACTAGCGGGGCCACCTACGAGCAGTACTTC.

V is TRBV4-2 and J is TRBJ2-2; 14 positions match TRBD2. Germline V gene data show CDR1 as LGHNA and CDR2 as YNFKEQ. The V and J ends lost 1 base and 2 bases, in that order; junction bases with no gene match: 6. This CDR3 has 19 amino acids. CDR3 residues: CASSQGGGLAGGNTGELFF. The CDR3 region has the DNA TGTGCCAGCAGCCAAGGCGGCGGACTAGCGGGAGGCAACACCGGGGAGCTGTTTTTT.